This T cell receptor (beta chain) derives from a study of technical replicates of blood from several donors. Profiling relied on immunoSEQ multiplex PCR, and the TCRdb table lists in-frame clones only, not all of them. The sample shows 75,000 to 95,000 clones, approximately 94% of them seen only once. Germline V lookup: CDR1 SGHRS, CDR2 YFSETQ. The CDR3 consists of 14 residues. The V end was cut by 5 bases, the J end by 0 bases, with 10 bases between. Sequenced sample: T cells isolated from PBMCs. The chain links TRBV5-1 to TRBJ2-3; tentatively, D is TRBD1 (6 bases). This receptor was taken from a human donor in good health. CDR3 protein: CASSYDRSTDTQYF. As DNA, the CDR3 is TGCGCCAGCAGTTACGACAGGAGCACAGATACGCAGTATTTT. Full variable domain (missing parts from reference TRBV5-1 and TRBJ2-3): KAGVTQTPRYLIKTRGQQVTLSCSPISGHRSVSWYQQTPGQGLQFLFEYFSETQRNKGNFPGRFSGRQFSNSRSEMNVSTLELGDSALYLCASSYDRSTDTQYFGPGTRLTVL.